This record concerns one T cell receptor beta chain sequence. The antigen is unknown. In germline, CDR1 is SEHNR, CDR2 FQNEAQ (reference sequence). This CDR3 comprises 14 residues. This sample was included in a study of CXCR3-negative and CXCR3-positive naive CD8 T cells. Study results and limitations: In CXCR3-positive naive cells, the TRB CDR3s were more hydrophobic than in CXCR3-negative naive cells.

UMI-labeled 5' RACE yielded the TRB cDNA libraries. Each CDR3 protein gets one entry in TCRdb, which reprocessed the 5' RACE reads and gives no DNA. This repertoire comprises some 120,000 distinct CDR3 sequences; its ten largest clones make up under 0.75%. The source material was naive CXCR3+ CD8+ T cells from blood. Specified subset: CD45RO-CCR7+CD27+CD95- naive CD8+ T cells expressing CXCR3 (TNR3+). This sequence originates from a human donor in good health. Some clones in this sample may be carry-over from other donors' samples. This chain uses TRBV7-9 with TRBJ2-2; the TCRdb D gene call, TRBD1, has no DNA to confirm it. This chain's CDR3 is CATAGTDMAGELFF. The entire variable domain, with the rest obtained from reference TRBV7-9 and TRBJ2-2, is as follows: DTGVSQNPRHKITKRGQNVTFRCDPISEHNRLYWYRQTLGQGPEFLTYFQNEAQLEKSRLLSDRFSAERPKGSFSTLEIQRTEQGDSAMYLCATAGTDMAGELFFGEGSRLTVL.